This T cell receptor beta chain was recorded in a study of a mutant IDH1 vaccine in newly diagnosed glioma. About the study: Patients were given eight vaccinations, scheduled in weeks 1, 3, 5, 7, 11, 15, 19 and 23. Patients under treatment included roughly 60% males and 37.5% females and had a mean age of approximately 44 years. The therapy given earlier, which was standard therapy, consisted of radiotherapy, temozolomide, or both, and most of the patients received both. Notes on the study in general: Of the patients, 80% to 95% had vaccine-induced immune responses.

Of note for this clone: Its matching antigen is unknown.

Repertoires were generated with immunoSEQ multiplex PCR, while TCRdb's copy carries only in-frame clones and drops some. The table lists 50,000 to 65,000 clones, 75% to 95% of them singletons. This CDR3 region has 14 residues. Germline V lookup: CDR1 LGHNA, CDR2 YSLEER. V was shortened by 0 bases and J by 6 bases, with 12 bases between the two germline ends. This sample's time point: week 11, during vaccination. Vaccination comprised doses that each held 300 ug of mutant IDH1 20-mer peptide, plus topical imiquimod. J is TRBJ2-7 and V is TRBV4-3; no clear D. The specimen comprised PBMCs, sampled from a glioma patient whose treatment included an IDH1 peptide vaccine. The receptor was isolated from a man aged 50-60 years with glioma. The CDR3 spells CASSQDRARSEQYF. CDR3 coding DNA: TGCGCCAGCAGCCAAGACCGGGCTCGAAGCGAGCAGTACTTC.